This TCR beta chain is drawn from a study of shared clonotypes between healthy human individuals. Overall study findings and caveats: Clonotype sharing among the donors was expected to vary with sequencing depth. Rarefaction curves obtained for sorted subsets showed sequencing incomplete despite large depth.

V lost 5 bases to trimming and J lost 5 bases; unmatched junction nucleotides: 9. The V gene's germline CDR1 is SGHTA and CDR2 FQGNSA. The CDR3 consists of 16 residues. Comments on this clone: The antigen remains unidentified.

The repertoire was sequenced with immunoSEQ multiplex PCR; TCRdb's copy has only in-frame clones and lacks some. The data show approximately 1,000,000 clones, more than 75% seen once. The chain is built from TRBV7-2 and TRBJ2-7, with 13 positions matching TRBD2. The source of this sequence is a man aged 18 to 30 in good health. Some clones in this sample may be carry-over from other donors' samples. The sequenced sample consisted of memory CD4+ T cells from PBMCs. As to subset: CD45RA-negative fraction. This chain's CDR3 is CASSQGGTSGKDEQYF. CDR3 bases: TGTGCCAGCAGCCAGGGCGGGACTAGCGGGAAAGACGAGCAGTACTTC.